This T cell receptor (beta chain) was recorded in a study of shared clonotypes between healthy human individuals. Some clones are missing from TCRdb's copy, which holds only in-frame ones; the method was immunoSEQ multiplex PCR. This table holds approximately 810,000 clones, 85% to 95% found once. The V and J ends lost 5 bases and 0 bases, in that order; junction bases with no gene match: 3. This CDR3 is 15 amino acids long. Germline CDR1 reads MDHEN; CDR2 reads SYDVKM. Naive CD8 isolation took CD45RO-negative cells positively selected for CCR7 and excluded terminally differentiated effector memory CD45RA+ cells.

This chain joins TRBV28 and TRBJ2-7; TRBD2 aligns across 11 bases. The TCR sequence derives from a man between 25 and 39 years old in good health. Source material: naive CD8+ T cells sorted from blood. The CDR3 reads CASSPGTSGSYEQYF. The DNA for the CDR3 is TGTGCCAGCAGTCCCGGGACTAGCGGCTCCTACGAGCAGTACTTC.